The entry below describes one TCR beta chain. Its target is not known. The sample is drawn from a study of OX40 agonist ivuxolimab in advanced cancers. Study-level information: Patients took ivuxolimab, an agonistic anti-OX40 (CD134) antibody. Study observations and caveats: People who partly responded at 0.1-3.0 mg/kg had some of the least clonal expansion seen. Normalized T-cell clonal expansion was also low in a subset of nonresponders.

Systemic immunosuppression or autoimmune disease history was grounds to exclude patients. Sequencing was performed with immunoSEQ multiplex PCR; in TCRdb, only in-frame clones are kept and a portion is missing. The data show more than 80,000 clones, more than 85% seen once. The CDR3 is 17 residues long. V trimming: 4 bases; J trimming: 3 bases; junction bases outside the gene matches: 11. Germline V lookup: CDR1 SGHNT, CDR2 YYREEE (reference sequence). Sequences were derived from CD4+ or CD8+ T cells sorted from blood, sampled in a trial of the OX40 agonist ivuxolimab. This receptor was identified in an adult with an advanced solid tumor such as melanoma, head and neck, liver or kidney cancer. J is TRBJ1-5 and V is TRBV5-4; 9 positions match TRBD1. The CDR3 DNA is TGTGCCAGCAGCCAAGAGCCCGGGACAGGGCTCAATCAGCCCCAGCATTTT. Protein product: CASSQEPGTGLNQPQHF.